The present T cell receptor (beta chain) was sequenced within a study of blood T cell repertoires in COVID-19. In the study overall: Sample material is recorded as cDNA or gDNA derived from T cells, B-cell-depleted T cells, or PBMCs.

This clone has a handful of counts. In the authors' workflow: Using reference gene primer amplification, nucleated cell counts were estimated. Here immunoSEQ multiplex PCR was the method, and the copy in TCRdb shows in-frame clones only, minus some. V, J and clone size are those of that table, while D and trimming were read from the DNA. The data contain some 50,000 clones, 60% to 80% of them seen just once; the ten biggest clones take up 20%. The sequenced material came from peripheral blood. The clonotype comes from a human donor with active or convalescent COVID-19. The donor label of this sample is uncertain.

The CDR3 DNA is TGCGCCAGCAGCCAAGACAGGGACCATGGCTACACCTTC. Its translation is CASSQDRDHGYTF. The genes are TRBV5-1 and TRBJ1-2, with 7 bases that match TRBD1. The CDR3 covers 13 residues. Germline CDR1 SGHRS, CDR2 YFSETQ. Unmatched junction bases numbered 6, after V lost 4 bases and J lost 6 bases.